A selection of T cell receptor beta chains follows, all from one sample in a study of T cell changes during pregnancy in multiple sclerosis. Measured with immunoSEQ multiplex PCR; TCRdb has only the in-frame clones, and not every one. This sample has about 58,000 clones, with about 90% found just once. This material consisted of CD4+ T cells from peripheral blood mononuclear cells, taken after pregnancy. The receptors come from a female donor in good health, enrolled as a control in a pregnancy study. Each CDR3 is given with its conserved first and last residue. The D gene is left open where the match is weak. The size of a clone is reported for some rows only, either as once, few or many, or as a class for expanded clones.

TRBD2 | TRBJ2-5 | . | TRBV7-8 | CASSPRLATPQETQYF | TGTGCCAGCAGCCCTCGACTAGCGACCCCACAAGAGACCCAGTACTTC
. | TRBJ2-2 | . | TRBV9 | CASSVEVGDTMGTGELFF | TGTGCCAGCAGCGTAGAAGTTGGGGACACCATGGGCACCGGGGAGCTGTTTTTT
TRBD1 | TRBJ1-1 | . | TRBV11-3 | CASSLERTGKAFF | TGTGCCAGCAGCTTAGAGAGGACAGGGAAGGCTTTCTTT
TRBD1 | TRBJ1-1 | . | TRBV7-9 | CASSYGTGGTEAFF | TGTGCCAGCAGCTACGGGACAGGGGGCACTGAAGCTTTCTTT
. | TRBJ2-1 | . | TRBV19 | CASSIQRNEQFF | TGTGCCAGTAGTATCCAGCGCAATGAGCAGTTCTTC
. | TRBJ2-1 | . | TRBV5-4 | CASSLGLGGGNEQFF | TGTGCCAGCAGCTTGGGACTAGGAGGCGGCAATGAGCAGTTCTTC
. | TRBJ2-7 | . | TRBV7-2 | CASSLEAGLTYEQYF | TGTGCCAGCAGCTTAGAGGCGGGTCTTACCTACGAGCAGTACTTC
TRBD1 | TRBJ2-1 | . | TRBV5-1 | CASSLAGTANEQFF | TGCGCCAGCAGTTTGGCCGGGACAGCCAATGAGCAGTTCTTC
TRBD2 | TRBJ2-2 | . | TRBV7-6 | CASSLGDSGGNTGELFF | TGTGCCAGCAGCTTAGGTGATAGCGGGGGGAACACCGGGGAGCTGTTTTTT
. | TRBJ1-1 | . | TRBV6-6 | CASSFSGENTEAFF | TGTGCCAGCAGTTTTTCCGGGGAGAACACTGAAGCTTTCTTT
. | TRBJ2-7 | . | TRBV27 | CASRTGSLYEQYF | TGTGCCAGCAGGACCGGGTCCCTCTACGAGCAGTACTTC
TRBD1 | TRBJ2-2 | few | TRBV7-9 | CASSPRTGGGTGELFF | TGTGCCAGCAGCCCCAGGACAGGGGGCGGCACCGGGGAGCTGTTTTTT
. | TRBJ2-6 | . | TRBV9 | CASSVAGGSWGDVLTF | TGTGCCAGCAGCGTAGCTGGCGGCAGCTGGGGCGACGTCCTGACTTTC
TRBD2 | TRBJ2-3 | . | TRBV6-5 | CASSYVLAGTTDTQYF | TGTGCCAGCAGTTACGTCCTAGCGGGGACCACAGATACGCAGTATTTT
TRBD1 | TRBJ1-1 | . | TRBV5-1 | CASSLEGAGMNTEAFF | TGCGCCAGCAGCTTGGAGGGGGCCGGGATGAACACTGAAGCTTTCTTT
. | TRBJ1-4 | . | TRBV30 | CAWSVQRGTNEKLFF | TGTGCCTGGAGTGTACAAAGGGGGACTAATGAAAAACTGTTTTTT
TRBD1 | TRBJ1-1 | once | TRBV6-6 | CASTEQGREAFF | TGTGCCAGCACCGAACAGGGGAGGGAAGCTTTCTTT
TRBD2 | TRBJ2-4 | . | TRBV5-1 | CASSLAGLAKNIQYF | TGCGCCAGCAGCCTAGCGGGGCTAGCCAAAAACATTCAGTACTTC
TRBD1 | TRBJ1-1 | . | TRBV9 | CASSTGQGVNTEAFF | TGTGCCAGCAGCACCGGACAGGGGGTGAACACTGAAGCTTTCTTT
. | TRBJ2-1 | . | TRBV7-2 | CASSQQGNSYNEQFF | TGTGCCAGCAGCCAACAGGGAAACTCCTACAATGAGCAGTTCTTC
. | TRBJ1-5 | . | TRBV7-2 | CASSSNPTLSQPQHF | TGTGCCAGCAGCTCCAACCCGACACTGTCTCAGCCCCAGCATTTT
. | TRBJ2-7 | . | TRBV7-2 | CASSSRRAYEQYF | TGTGCCAGCAGCTCCCGACGGGCCTACGAGCAGTACTTC
TRBD1 | TRBJ1-6 | . | TRBV7-3 | CASSYDRGNSPLHF | TGTGCCAGCAGCTACGACAGGGGTAATTCACCCCTCCACTTT
. | TRBJ1-4 | . | TRBV7-9 | CASSLVTDGNEKLFF | TGTGCCAGCAGCTTAGTGACAGACGGCAATGAAAAACTGTTTTTT
TRBD1 | TRBJ1-6 | . | TRBV6-6 | CASIDRENNSPLHF | TGTGCCAGCATTGACAGGGAGAATAATTCACCCCTCCACTTT
. | TRBJ1-3 | . | TRBV4-3 | CASSQDRPGGNTIYF | TGCGCCAGCAGCCAAGATCGGCCGGGTGGAAACACCATATATTTT
. | TRBJ2-5 | . | TRBV29-1 | CSVEGPAAQETQYF | TGCAGCGTTGAGGGGCCAGCCGCCCAAGAGACCCAGTACTTC
. | TRBJ1-5 | . | TRBV5-1 | CASSLEGFSNQPQHF | TGCGCCAGCAGCTTGGAGGGGTTTAGCAATCAGCCCCAGCATTTT
. | TRBJ1-5 | . | TRBV5-1 | CASSPTTGSNQPQHF | TGCGCCAGCAGCCCTACAACAGGTAGCAATCAGCCCCAGCATTTT
TRBD1 | TRBJ2-3 | . | TRBV5-4 | CASSSPHRGHFTDTQYF | TGTGCCAGCAGCTCCCCGCACAGGGGCCACTTCACAGATACGCAGTATTTT
. | TRBJ2-2 | . | TRBV10-3 | CATSRDTGELFF | TGTGCCACCTCCAGGGACACCGGGGAGCTGTTTTTT
TRBD2 | TRBJ2-2 | . | TRBV2 | CASNGGGGELFF | TGTGCCAGCAACGGGGGGGGCGGGGAGCTGTTTTTT
. | TRBJ1-1 | . | TRBV7-2 | CASSSRQMNTEAFF | TGTGCCAGCAGCTCGAGACAGATGAACACTGAAGCTTTCTTT
. | TRBJ1-5 | . | TRBV5-8 | CASSRSDRGDQPQHF | TGTGCCAGCAGCCGCTCGGACCGGGGTGATCAGCCCCAGCATTTT
TRBD1 | TRBJ1-5 | . | TRBV6-6 | CASSSYGQGANEPQHF | TGTGCCAGCAGTTCATATGGGCAGGGGGCGAATGAGCCCCAGCATTTT
. | TRBJ1-6 | . | TRBV5-1 | CASSLTGSRYNSPLHF | TGCGCCAGCAGCTTGACAGGAAGCCGTTATAATTCACCCCTCCACTTT